The clone carrying this T cell receptor (beta chain) has just a few counts. This entry belongs to a study of T cell changes during pregnancy in multiple sclerosis. Measured with immunoSEQ multiplex PCR; TCRdb has only the in-frame clones, and not every one. The table shows roughly 69,000 clones, with 91% occurring only once. Sequenced here: CD4+ T cells from peripheral blood mononuclear cells, sampled in the third trimester of pregnancy. The origin of this receptor is a female donor in good health, enrolled as a control in a pregnancy study.

The CDR3 DNA reads as TGTGCCAGCAGCTTCCGGACAGGGGAGCACACTGAAGCTTTCTTT. This encodes CASSFRTGEHTEAFF. The chain combines TRBV11-2 with TRBJ1-1, with 9 bases matching TRBD1. This CDR3 is 15 amino acids long. Per the germline V gene, CDR1 is SGHAT and CDR2 is FQNNGV. V lost 3 bases and J lost 3; bases outside the gene matches: 5.